A single TCR beta chain is shown here with its context. The antigen this receptor binds is unknown. This entry comes from a study of T cells expressing NK-cell markers (dated by TCRdb to 2018 to 2020). Regarding the research as a whole: Three sorted T-cell subsets (CD3+CD56+NKG2C+, CD3+CD56+NKG2C- and CD3+CD56-NKG2C+) from several donors had their TCR beta-chain repertoires profiled. The eight sequenced donors were randomly selected healthy volunteers, three men and five women. Libraries were sequenced as 2 x 150 bp reads on Illumina HiSeq 2000/2500, MiSeq or NextSeq. Among the eight sequenced donors, only one was HCMV-seronegative, while the other seven were HCMV-seropositive. Points the paper makes about the study in general: Whether the expanded NKG2C-expressing T cell clones were specific for HCMV antigens was left unclear. For five or six donors, the dominant CD3+CD56+NKG2C+ clonotypes were among the top 10 CD8+ clonotypes and accounted for 1.0-7.0% of CD8+ T cells. Those dominant clonotypes were again the most abundant among CD3+CD56-NKG2C+ cells in a handful of donors, at about 28.3-60.1%.

Sequencing was performed on an Illumina HiSeq 2000. 5'RACE template switching, by which a universal primer site and unique molecular identifiers were added, was used to make TCR beta cDNA libraries. Priming for cDNA synthesis came from the TCR beta constant segment, and two successive PCR amplification steps followed. Per the source publication's procedure: MIGEC was used to demultiplex reads and group the reads by UMI, and MiTCR was used to assemble and quantify clonotypes. To remove erroneous sequences, TCR cDNA sequences were retained only when supported by two or more reads. The tcR package was used for downstream repertoire analysis, with clonotypes matched between fractions based on CDR3 nucleotide sequence plus V segment. Antigen specificity was annotated against VDJdb with VDJmatch, allowing one amino acid substitution in CDR3. TCRdb reprocessed the reads; each CDR3 protein sequence makes one entry, and DNA is unavailable. The V and J calls come from TCRdb's annotation, not from the publication. This sample's table has entries for a few hundred thousand distinct CDR3 sequences. 3% to 4.5% of the sample is taken by the ten largest.

The CDR3, cysteine through phenylalanine, is 14 amino acids long. No DNA has been recorded. Reading the germline V gene (reference sequence) gives CDR1 DFQATT and CDR2 SNEGSKA. A commercial ELISA kit detecting HCMV-specific IgG in serum was used to determine HCMV serostatus. Peripheral blood mononuclear cells were isolated from blood by Ficoll density gradient centrifugation. Source material: blood T cells: a sorted CD56 or NKG2C T cell subset, CD4+ or CD8+ T cells, or bulk PBMC T cells (not recorded which). The sequence was obtained from a man in his late teens or twenties in good health. Donor details come from another sample of the same person, matched by shared clones. The chain is made from TRBV20-1 and TRBJ2-3. This receptor carries the CDR3 CSASGDPSTDTQYF.